This T cell receptor beta chain was observed in a study of CD8 T cells in Susac syndrome. The study's findings and limits: Only a relatively small number of individuals were included in the TCR sequencing and HLA analysis.

The study sequenced TCR beta in blood CD8+ and CD4+ T cells. TEMRA cells were FACS-enriched, with CD8+ and CD4+ T cells isolated negatively. Random hexamers were used to reverse transcribe roughly 0.45 to 1 ug of RNA. Multiplex PCR with immunoSEQ amplified the TCR beta CDR3 across 54 Vbeta and 13 Jbeta. One entry per CDR3 protein, called by TCRdb with MiXCR from the immunoSEQ multiplex PCR reads. Counted here are some 150,000 distinct CDR3 sequences, 85% to 95% occurring once; the ten biggest clones make up roughly 0.29%. Details on this clonotype: Its cognate antigen is unknown.

The CDR3 runs to 14 residues. After removal of 3 bases from V and 1 base from J, the junction contained 0 bases not matched to a gene. Germline CDR1 LGHDT, CDR2 YNNKEL (reference sequence). The chain employs TRBV3-1 and TRBJ2-1, with 7 bases aligning to TRBD2. Material: CD8+ T cells from PBMCs. The TCR was taken from a human donor in good health. The CDR3 nucleotides read TGTGCCAGCAGCCAGCGGGAGTCCTACAATGAGCAGTTCTTC. This translates into CASSQRESYNEQFF.